Below are 18 T cell receptor beta chains sequenced from a single sample in a study of T-cell reconstitution after alpha-beta-depleted transplantation in children. TCRbeta library construction was performed incorporating unique molecular identifiers. MiXCR was run by TCRdb on the PCR reads, yielding one entry per CDR3 protein. The sample yields hundreds of thousands of distinct CDR3 sequences, over 8% seen once. This specimen was PBMCs from the stem cell graft donor, taken from the stem cell graft. These receptors came from a human donor who donated a stem cell graft to a child with SCID.

V gene TRBV9 combines with J gene TRBJ1-1, with a weak D call TRBD1 (5 bases). Trimming cost V 3 bases and J 1 base, with 13 bases left between them. The CDR3 totals 15 residues. From germline, CDR1 is SGDLS and CDR2 YYNGEE. The CDR3 spells CASSGGDSPNTEAFF. CDR3 bases: TGTGCCAGCAGCGGGGGGGACTCACCGAACACTGAAGCTTTCTTT.

This clonotype showed up just a few times. J is TRBJ1-5 and V is TRBV21-1; no check of the table's D call, TRBD1, against the DNA was made. TRBV21-1 is a recognized pseudogene. The CDR3 is 16 residues long. CDR3 region: CASSKASTGDNQPQHF. In DNA, the CDR3 is TGTGCCAGCAGCAAAGCGTCGACAGGGGACAATCAGCCCCAGCATTTT.

The sample holds many counts of this clonotype. The chain's CDR3 is CASSLDGGFTGELFF. CDR3 DNA: TGTGCCAGCAGCTTAGACGGGGGTTTCACCGGGGAGCTGTTTTTT. This chain joins TRBV7-8 and TRBJ2-2; weak D call: TRBD2 (6 bases). Deletions cut 1 base from V and 4 bases from J, with 10 bases between. Germline values: CDR1 SGHVS, CDR2 FQNEAQ. CDR3 size: 15 residues. Filled out from reference TRBV7-8 and TRBJ2-2, the complete variable domain reads GAGVSQSPRYKVAKRGQDVALRCDPISGHVSLFWYQQALGQGPEFLTYFQNEAQLDKSGLPSDRFFAERPEGSVSTLKIQRTQQEDSAVYLCASSLDGGFTGELFFGEGSRLTVL.

This clonotype occurred many times. This rearrangement joins TRBV12-3 or TRBV12-4 to TRBJ2-5; D unclear. The CDR3 length is 13 residues. V dropped 3 bases and J dropped 4 bases, with 9 bases sitting between them. The chain's CDR3 is CASSLNLGETQYF. The CDR3 DNA is TGTGCCAGCAGTTTGAACCTTGGAGAGACCCAGTACTTC.

The chain carries TRBV7-6 and TRBJ1-5; TRBD1 might be the D (5 bases). This CDR3 has 15 amino acids. Germline CDR1 reads SGHVS; CDR2 reads FNYEAQ. V gave up 5 bases and J gave up 3 bases, with 14 bases separating them. The CDR3 sequence is CASSASGTSNQPQHF. The DNA for the CDR3 is TGTGCCAGCAGCGCCTCAGGGACCTCCAATCAGCCCCAGCATTTT.

The V call is TRBV20-1, the J call TRBJ2-5, with D tentatively TRBD1 or TRBD2 (5 bases each). The CDR3 is 15 amino acids. Germline assignment: CDR1 DFQATT and CDR2 SNEGSKA (reference sequence). With 2 bases removed from V and 4 bases from J, the gap between germline ends came to 17 bases. The CDR3 DNA follows: TGCAGTGCTAGAAGCGTCCTGGGGGTAATAGAGACCCAGTACTTC. Its translation is CSARSVLGVIETQYF.

This clonotype was counted between two and nine times. V gene TRBV20-1 combines with J gene TRBJ2-5; 14 positions match TRBD2. Trimming removed 6 bases from V and 4 bases from J; junction bases left unmatched: 7. This CDR3 has 15 residues. CDR1 and CDR2 from the germline V gene are DFQATT and SNEGSKA (reference sequence). This CDR3 is CSAGTSGSPRETQYF. CDR3 DNA: TGCAGTGCAGGGACTAGCGGGAGCCCCAGAGAGACCCAGTACTTC.

This clonotype was recorded at least ten times. This chain joins TRBV11-2 and TRBJ2-2; TRBD1 matches at 7 bases. The CDR3 is made up of 19 amino acids. Germline assignment: CDR1 SGHAT and CDR2 FQNNGV. J gave up 5 bases and V 1 base, and 16 bases lay outside the gene matches. The CDR3 protein is CASSLVFGQAYEVTGELFF. CDR3 coding DNA: TGTGCCAGCAGCTTAGTGTTCGGACAGGCCTACGAAGTGACCGGGGAGCTGTTTTTT.

This clonotype was detected many times. The rearrangement uses TRBV11-2 and TRBJ2-1, with 8 bases matching TRBD1. This CDR3 has 14 amino acids. Germline V CDR1 and CDR2: SGHAT, FQNNGV. V gave up 5 bases and J gave up 5 bases; unmatched junction bases: 5. In nucleotides, the CDR3 is TGTGCCAGCAGCGGGACAGGTCCGCACAATGAGCAGTTCTTC. Translating gives CASSGTGPHNEQFF.

At least ten counts were recorded for this clonotype. CDR3 coding DNA: TGTGCCAGCAGTTACAGGCAGGGTAGCTCACTCTCTGGAAACACCATATATTTT. Amino acids: CASSYRQGSSLSGNTIYF. The chain links TRBV6-5 to TRBJ1-3; a possible D gene is TRBD1 (5 bases). Germline lookup yields CDR1 MNHEY and CDR2 SVGAGI. Trimming stripped 2 bases from V and 0 bases from J, with 17 bases between. The CDR3 is 18 residues long.

The chain combines TRBV5-4 with TRBJ1-6; the match to TRBD1 covers 7 bases. J lost 7 bases, V lost 0 bases, and 4 bases had no gene match. The CDR3 has 15 amino acids. CDR1 and CDR2 (germline): SGHNT, YYREEE (reference sequence). The CDR3 sequence: CASSLDRGMNSPLHF. The CDR3, as DNA: TGTGCCAGCAGCTTGGACAGGGGAATGAATTCACCCCTCCACTTT.

This clonotype has only a few counts. V gene TRBV20-1 combines with J gene TRBJ1-2; 8 bases align to TRBD1. The CDR3 runs to 14 residues. V lost 2 bases and J lost 3; bases outside the gene matches: 5. CDR1 DFQATT and CDR2 SNEGSKA come from the germline V gene (reference sequence). In DNA form, the CDR3 reads TGCAGTGCTAGACCGGACAGGGCCTACTATGGCTACACCTTC. Residues: CSARPDRAYYGYTF.

This clonotype was observed a few times. The chain has TRBV19 and TRBJ2-1; 8 nucleotides align to TRBD2. This CDR3 comprises 16 residues. Germline CDR1 LNHDA, CDR2 SQIVND (reference sequence). V shed 3 bases and J 8 bases; nucleotides not matched to a gene: 12. CDR3: CASSIRGVSAGDEQFF. The CDR3 DNA reads as TGTGCCAGTAGTATTAGGGGTGTGTCAGCGGGGGATGAGCAGTTCTTC.

This clonotype was counted a few times. CDR3 nucleotide sequence: TGTGCCAGCAGCCCCCCCACGGGCACAGATACGCAGTATTTT. This sequence encodes CASSPPTGTDTQYF. This chain connects TRBV7-9 to TRBJ2-3, with no clear D. Germline V gene data show CDR1 as SEHNR and CDR2 as FQNEAQ (reference sequence). V was trimmed by 5 bases and J by 1 base, leaving 10 bases between them. The CDR3 totals 14 residues.

This clonotype was detected a few times. This rearrangement joins TRBV5-1 to TRBJ2-2; 8 positions match TRBD2. V trimming: 3 bases; J trimming: 1 base; junction bases outside the gene matches: 5. This CDR3 contains 16 residues. Germline assignment: CDR1 SGHRS and CDR2 YFSETQ. In DNA, the CDR3 is TGCGCCAGCAGCTCCGGGGGGGCCGTGAACACCGGGGAGCTGTTTTTT. This codes for CASSSGGAVNTGELFF.

CDR3 nucleotide sequence: TGTGCCAGCAGCATACGACTGAACCAAGAGACCCAGTACTTC. This gives the protein CASSIRLNQETQYF. This chain connects TRBV7-9 to TRBJ2-5; the D is unclear. The germline CDR1 and CDR2 sequences are SEHNR and FQNEAQ (reference sequence). This CDR3 region has 14 residues. Deletions cut 5 bases from V and 0 bases from J, with 10 bases between.

The table lists this clonotype with a few counts. CDR3 bases: TGCGCCAGCAGTCAACAACAGGGGATGTGTGCAGATGAGCAGTTCTTC. This codes for CASSQQQGMCADEQFF. The rearrangement links TRBV23-1 to TRBJ2-1; the match to TRBD1 covers 7 bases. TRBV23-1 is recorded as an ORF, its role being uncertain. After removal of 2 bases from V and 8 bases from J, the junction contained 12 bases not matched to a gene. The CDR3 has 16 amino acids.

This clonotype was counted at least ten times. The gene calls are TRBV4-2 and TRBJ2-5, with 9 positions matching TRBD2. The CDR3 extends over 17 amino acids. Trimming took 0 bases from V and 5 from J; bases not matched to a gene: 10. CDR1 is LGHNA and CDR2 is YNFKEQ in the germline V gene. In nucleotides, the CDR3 is TGTGCCAGCAGCCAAGATAGTCGAGCGGGGGGCGGGGAGACCCAGTACTTC. Its protein is CASSQDSRAGGGETQYF.